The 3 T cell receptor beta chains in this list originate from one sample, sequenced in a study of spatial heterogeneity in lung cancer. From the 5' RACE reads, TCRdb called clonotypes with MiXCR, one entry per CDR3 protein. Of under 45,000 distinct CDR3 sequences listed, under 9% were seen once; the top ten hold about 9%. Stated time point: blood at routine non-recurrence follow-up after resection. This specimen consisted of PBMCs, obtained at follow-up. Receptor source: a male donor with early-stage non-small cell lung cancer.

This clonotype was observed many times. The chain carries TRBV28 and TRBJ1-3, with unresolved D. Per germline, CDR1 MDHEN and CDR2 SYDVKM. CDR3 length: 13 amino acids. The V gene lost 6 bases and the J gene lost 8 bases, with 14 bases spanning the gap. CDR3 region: CASSPPPGYTIYF. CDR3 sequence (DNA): TGTGCCAGCAGCCCCCCCCCTGGGTACACCATATATTTT. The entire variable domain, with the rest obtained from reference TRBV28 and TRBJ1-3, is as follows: DVKVTQSSRYLVKRTGEKVFLECVQDMDHENMFWYRQDPGLGLRLIYFSYDVKMKEKGDIPEGYSVSREKKERFSLILESASTNQTSMYLCASSPPPGYTIYFGEGSWLTVV.

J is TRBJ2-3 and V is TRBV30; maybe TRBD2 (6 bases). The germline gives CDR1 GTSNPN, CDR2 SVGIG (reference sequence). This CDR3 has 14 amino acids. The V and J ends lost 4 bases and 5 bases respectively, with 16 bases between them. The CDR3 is CAWMVGAGGDTQYF. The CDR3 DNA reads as TGTGCCTGGATGGTAGGGGCCGGGGGAGATACGCAGTATTTT.

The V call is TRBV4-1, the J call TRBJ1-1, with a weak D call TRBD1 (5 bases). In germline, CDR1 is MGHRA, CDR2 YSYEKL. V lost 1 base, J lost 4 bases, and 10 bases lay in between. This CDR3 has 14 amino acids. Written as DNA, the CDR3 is TGCGCCAGCAGCCAAGTCGGGGCGGGCACTGAAGCTTTCTTT. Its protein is CASSQVGAGTEAFF.